This T cell receptor beta chain was obtained from a study of cytomegalovirus exposure and HLA in healthy donors. Primers for the PCR totalled 60 Vbeta and 13 Jbeta. The assay was immunoSEQ multiplex PCR, and TCRdb's table has in-frame clones only and misses some. The sample comprises approximately 200,000 clones, around 74% of which are singletons, and under 2% rests with the top ten. The V segment lost 4 bases and the J segment 5 bases; nucleotides outside the gene matches: 8. Germline CDR1 and CDR2: KGHSH and LQKENI. CDR3 size: 15 residues. The TCR was taken from a girl aged 10-17 years in good health and CMV-seropositive. Material: PBMCs. The J gene is TRBJ1-1, the V gene TRBV18; TRBD1 matches at 9 bases. CDR3 nucleotide sequence: TGTGCCAGCTCACAAACCGGGACAGGGAGGACTGAAGCTTTCTTT. Its translation: CASSQTGTGRTEAFF.